This TCR beta chain was documented in a study of blood T cell repertoires in COVID-19. Germline values: CDR1 SNHLY, CDR2 FYNNEI. Trimming removed 5 bases at V and 5 bases at J, with 15 bases between. The CDR3 length is 14 residues. Using immunoSEQ multiplex PCR, the repertoire was profiled, and TCRdb retains in-frame clones only, with some absent. The profile shows more than 300,000 clones, over 80% of them singletons. Sequenced material: PBMCs or T cells enriched from blood (not recorded which). The chain is built from TRBV2 and TRBJ1-1, with D possibly TRBD1 on 5 matching bases. This clonotype was obtained from a woman between 45 and 65 years old who had recovered from COVID-19. CDR3 amino acids: CASSFYGAGTEAFF. CDR3 bases: TGTGCCAGCAGTTTCTACGGGGCGGGGACTGAAGCTTTCTTT.